Shown below are 3 T cell receptor beta chains from a single sample sequenced in a study of blood T cell repertoires in COVID-19. TCRdb's table, derived via immunoSEQ multiplex PCR, lists solely in-frame clones and lacks some. The sample shows roughly 60,000 clones, around 89% of them seen only once. Material for sequencing was peripheral blood. Receptor source: a human donor in a cohort sampled during active COVID-19.

V and J are TRBV25-1 and TRBJ2-7; no reliable D call. CDR3 length: 13 amino acids. Looked up from germline, CDR1 is MGHDK and CDR2 is SYGVNS. V lost 4 bases and J 0 bases, leaving 7 bases between the germline ends. As DNA, the CDR3 is TGTGCCAGCAGTGCAGAAAGCTCCTACGAGCAGTACTTC. This gives the protein CASSAESSYEQYF.

The gene calls are TRBV11-2 and TRBJ2-2; no firm D call. V gave up 1 base and J gave up 0 bases, with 12 bases separating them. Germline lookup yields CDR1 SGHAT and CDR2 FQNNGV. The CDR3 contains 17 residues. The CDR3 protein is CASSLALGRTNTGELFF. Here the CDR3 DNA reads TGTGCCAGCAGCTTAGCTTTGGGCAGGACGAACACCGGGGAGCTGTTTTTT.

This chain uses TRBV11-2 with TRBJ2-7, with TRBD1 identical over 9 bases. The CDR3 loop spans 16 amino acids. Per germline, CDR1 SGHAT and CDR2 FQNNGV. Losses at the gene ends were 1 base for V and 2 bases for J; bases not matched to a gene: 6. The CDR3 spells CASSLGRDRDAYEQYF. Here the CDR3 DNA reads TGTGCCAGCAGCTTAGGCCGGGACAGGGATGCCTACGAGCAGTACTTC.